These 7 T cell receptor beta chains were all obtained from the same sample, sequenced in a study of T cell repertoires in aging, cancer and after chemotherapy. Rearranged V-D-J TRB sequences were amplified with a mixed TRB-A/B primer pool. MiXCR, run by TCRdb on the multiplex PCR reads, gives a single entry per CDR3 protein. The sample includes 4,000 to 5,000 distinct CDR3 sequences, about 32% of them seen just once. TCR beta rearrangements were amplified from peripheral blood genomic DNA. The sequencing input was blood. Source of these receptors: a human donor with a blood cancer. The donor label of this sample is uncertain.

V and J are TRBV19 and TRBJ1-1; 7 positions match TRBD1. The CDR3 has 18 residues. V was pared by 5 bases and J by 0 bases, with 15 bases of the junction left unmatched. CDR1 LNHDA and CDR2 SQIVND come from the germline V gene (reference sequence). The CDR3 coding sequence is TGTGCCAGTAGTCTGGACAGGTGGCAGGATTCCATGAACACTGAAGCTTTCTTT. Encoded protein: CASSLDRWQDSMNTEAFF.

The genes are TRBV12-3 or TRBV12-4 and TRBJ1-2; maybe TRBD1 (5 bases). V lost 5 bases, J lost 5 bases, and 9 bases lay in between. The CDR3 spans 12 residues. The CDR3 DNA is TGTGCCAGCAGTGCGGGGCGATATGGCTACACCTTC. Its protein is CASSAGRYGYTF.

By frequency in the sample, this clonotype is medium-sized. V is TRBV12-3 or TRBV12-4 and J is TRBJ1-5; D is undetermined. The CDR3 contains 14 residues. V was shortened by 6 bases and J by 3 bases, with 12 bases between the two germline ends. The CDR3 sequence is CASSKGLVNQPQHF. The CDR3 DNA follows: TGTGCCAGCAGCAAGGGCCTGGTCAATCAGCCCCAGCATTTT.

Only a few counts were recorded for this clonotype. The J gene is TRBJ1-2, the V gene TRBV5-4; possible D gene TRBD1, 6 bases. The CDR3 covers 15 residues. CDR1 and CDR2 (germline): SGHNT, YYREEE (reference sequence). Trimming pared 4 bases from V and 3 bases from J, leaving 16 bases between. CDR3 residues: CASSEGGRRDYGYTF. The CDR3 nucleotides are TGTGCCAGCAGCGAAGGGGGGCGCCGTGACTATGGCTACACCTTC.

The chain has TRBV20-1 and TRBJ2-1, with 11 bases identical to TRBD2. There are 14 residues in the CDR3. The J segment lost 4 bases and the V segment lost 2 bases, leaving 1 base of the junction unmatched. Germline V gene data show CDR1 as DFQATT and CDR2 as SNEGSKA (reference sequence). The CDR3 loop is CSARLAGGYNEQFF. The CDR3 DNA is TGCAGTGCTAGACTAGCGGGGGGTTACAATGAGCAGTTCTTC.

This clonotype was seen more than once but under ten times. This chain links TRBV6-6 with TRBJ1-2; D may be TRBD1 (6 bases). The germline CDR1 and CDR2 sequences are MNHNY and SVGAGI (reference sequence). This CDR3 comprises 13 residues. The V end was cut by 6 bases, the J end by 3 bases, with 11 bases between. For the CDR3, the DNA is TGTGCCAGCAGGACAGGCTTCGACTATGGCTACACCTTC. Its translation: CASRTGFDYGYTF.

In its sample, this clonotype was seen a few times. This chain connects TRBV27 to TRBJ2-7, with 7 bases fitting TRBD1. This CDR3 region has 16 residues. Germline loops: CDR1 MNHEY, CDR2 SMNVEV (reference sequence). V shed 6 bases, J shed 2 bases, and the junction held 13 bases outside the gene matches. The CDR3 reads CASSSFLTGATYEQYF. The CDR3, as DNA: TGTGCCAGCAGCTCCTTCTTAACAGGGGCCACCTACGAGCAGTACTTC.